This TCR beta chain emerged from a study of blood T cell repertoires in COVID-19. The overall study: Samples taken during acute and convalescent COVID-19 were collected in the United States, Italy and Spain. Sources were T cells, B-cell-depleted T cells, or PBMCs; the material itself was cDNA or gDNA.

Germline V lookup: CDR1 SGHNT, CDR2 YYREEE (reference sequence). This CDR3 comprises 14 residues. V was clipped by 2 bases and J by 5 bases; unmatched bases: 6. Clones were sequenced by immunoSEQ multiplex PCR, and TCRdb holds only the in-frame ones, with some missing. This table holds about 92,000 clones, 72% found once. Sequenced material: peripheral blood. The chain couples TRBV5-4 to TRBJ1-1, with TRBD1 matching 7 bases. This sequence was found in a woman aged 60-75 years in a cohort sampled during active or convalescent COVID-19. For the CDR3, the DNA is TGTGCCAGCAGCTTTTCGACAGGGACTACTGAAGCTTTCTTT. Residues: CASSFSTGTTEAFF.